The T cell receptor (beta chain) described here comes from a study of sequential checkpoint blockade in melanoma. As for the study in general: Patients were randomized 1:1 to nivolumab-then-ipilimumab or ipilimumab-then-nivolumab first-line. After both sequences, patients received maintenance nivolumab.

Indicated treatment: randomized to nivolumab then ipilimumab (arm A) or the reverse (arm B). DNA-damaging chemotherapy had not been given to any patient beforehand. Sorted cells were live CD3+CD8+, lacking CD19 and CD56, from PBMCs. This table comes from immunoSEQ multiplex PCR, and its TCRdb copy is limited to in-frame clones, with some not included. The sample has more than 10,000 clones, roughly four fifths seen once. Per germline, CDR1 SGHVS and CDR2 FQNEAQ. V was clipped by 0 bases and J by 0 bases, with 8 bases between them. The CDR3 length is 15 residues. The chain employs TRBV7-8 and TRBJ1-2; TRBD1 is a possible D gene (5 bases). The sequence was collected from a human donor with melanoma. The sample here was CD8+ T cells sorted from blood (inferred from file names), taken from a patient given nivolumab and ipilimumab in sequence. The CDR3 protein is CASSLAGVANYGYTF. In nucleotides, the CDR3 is TGTGCCAGCAGCTTAGCAGGGGTCGCTAACTATGGCTACACCTTC.